The source of this T cell receptor beta chain is a study of tumor and adjacent non-tumor tissue in lung cancer. Three rounds of nested PCR, following a modified ARM-PCR protocol, produced the TCRbeta library. TCRdb called the multiplex PCR reads again in MiXCR, with one record for every CDR3 protein. The sample includes 94,000 or so distinct CDR3 sequences, around three quarters of them seen just once. Unmatched junction bases numbered 15, after V lost 7 bases and J lost 13 bases. This CDR3 region has 13 residues. Germline values: CDR1 DFQATT, CDR2 SNEGSKA (reference sequence). RNA was extracted from bulk tissue without any cell sorting. Distant lung tissue was collected more than 3 cm away from the tumor edge.

J is TRBJ2-1 and V is TRBV20-1; 8 bases map to TRBD2. What was sequenced was distant non-tumor lung tissue. This clonotype was obtained from a woman aged 50 to 60 with non-small cell lung cancer. DNA of the CDR3: TGCAGTGTCAGGAGGCGGGAGGCGGGTGAACAGTTCTTC. It yields the protein CSVRRREAGEQFF.